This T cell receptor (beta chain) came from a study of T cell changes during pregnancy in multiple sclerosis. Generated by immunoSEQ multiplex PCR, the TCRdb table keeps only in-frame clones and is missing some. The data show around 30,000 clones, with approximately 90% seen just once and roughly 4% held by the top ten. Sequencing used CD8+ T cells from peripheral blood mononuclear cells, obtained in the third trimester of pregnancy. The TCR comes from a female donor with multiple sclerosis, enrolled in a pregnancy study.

The CDR3 protein is CASSFLTGPGQPQHF. CDR3 DNA sequence: TGTGCCAGCAGCTTCCTAACCGGGCCGGGGCAGCCCCAGCATTTT. The genes are TRBV7-2 and TRBJ1-5; D is uncertain. In germline, CDR1 is SGHTA, CDR2 FQGNSA. The CDR3 has 15 residues. Trimming cost V 3 bases and J 7 bases, with 16 bases left between them.